This note documents a single T cell receptor (beta chain) sequence. Its antigen is unknown. The record originates from a study of T cell responses to AZD1222 COVID-19 vaccine. Study results and caveats: Rises in breadth and depth of Spike-specific TCRs came after two AZD1222 doses. Spike-wide coverage was observed for vaccine-associated CD4 TCRs, with dominant responses at 160-218 and 743-854.

The data were produced by immunoSEQ multiplex PCR, yet TCRdb's version contains in-frame clones alone and is incomplete. The sample consists of over 150,000 clones, approximately 90% of them appearing once. The J segment lost 7 bases and the V segment lost 3 bases, leaving 6 bases of the junction unmatched. CDR3 length: 14 amino acids. Germline V gene sequence: CDR1 SGHRS, CDR2 YFSETQ. The material sequenced was peripheral blood, taken on day 0 of AZD1222 vaccination. The origin of this receptor is an adult in good health. The rearrangement joins TRBV5-1 to TRBJ2-7; 11 bases are a match to TRBD1. CDR3 protein: CASSWGTGGGEQYF. In nucleotides, the CDR3 is TGCGCCAGCAGCTGGGGGACAGGGGGTGGTGAGCAGTACTTC.